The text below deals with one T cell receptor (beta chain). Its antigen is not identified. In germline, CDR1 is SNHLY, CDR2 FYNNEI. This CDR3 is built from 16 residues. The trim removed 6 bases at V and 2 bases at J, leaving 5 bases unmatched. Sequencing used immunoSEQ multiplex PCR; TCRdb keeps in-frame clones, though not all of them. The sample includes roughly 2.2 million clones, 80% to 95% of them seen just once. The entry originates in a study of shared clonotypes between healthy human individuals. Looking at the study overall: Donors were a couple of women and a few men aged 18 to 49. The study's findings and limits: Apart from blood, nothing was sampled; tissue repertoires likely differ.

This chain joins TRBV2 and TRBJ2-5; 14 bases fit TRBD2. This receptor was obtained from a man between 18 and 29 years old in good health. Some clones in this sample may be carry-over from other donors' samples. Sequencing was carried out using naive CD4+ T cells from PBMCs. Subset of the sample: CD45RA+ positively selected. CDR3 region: CASSQGLAGAQETQYF. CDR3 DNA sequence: TGTGCCAGCAGCCAGGGACTAGCGGGAGCTCAAGAGACCCAGTACTTC.